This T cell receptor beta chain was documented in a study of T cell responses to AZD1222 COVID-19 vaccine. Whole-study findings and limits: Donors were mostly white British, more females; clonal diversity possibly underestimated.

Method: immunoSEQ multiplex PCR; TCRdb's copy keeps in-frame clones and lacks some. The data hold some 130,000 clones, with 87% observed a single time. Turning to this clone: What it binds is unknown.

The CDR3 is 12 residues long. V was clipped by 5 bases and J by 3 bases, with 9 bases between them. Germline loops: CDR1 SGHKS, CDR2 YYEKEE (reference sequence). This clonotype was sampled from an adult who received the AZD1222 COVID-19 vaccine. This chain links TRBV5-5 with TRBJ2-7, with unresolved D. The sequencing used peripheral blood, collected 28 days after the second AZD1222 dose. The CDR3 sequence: CASSFDDYEQYF. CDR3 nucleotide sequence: TGTGCCAGCAGTTTCGACGACTACGAGCAGTACTTC.